A single sample gave rise to the 9 T cell receptor beta chains below, sequenced in a study of T cell repertoires in cytomegalovirus infection. TCRdb independently ran MiXCR on the reads; one entry per CDR3 protein. The table includes approximately 100,000 distinct CDR3 sequences, roughly a quarter detected once. Input material: CD8+ T cells from PBMCs. Every receptor here comes from a human donor in good health (CMV status not recorded). Some clones in this sample may be carry-over from other donors' samples.

This clonotype has more than one count but fewer than ten. This chain links TRBV2 with TRBJ2-3; no definite D call. Trimming took 1 base from V and 1 from J, leaving 6 bases between them. The germline gives CDR1 SNHLY, CDR2 FYNNEI. The CDR3 consists of 14 residues. The DNA for the CDR3 is TGTGCCAGCAGTGAAGGGATGGGCACAGATACGCAGTATTTT. Translated: CASSEGMGTDTQYF.

This chain uses TRBV7-3 with TRBJ2-2; tentative D call: TRBD1 (5 bases). The V end lost 4 bases, the J end lost 5 bases, and 8 bases lay between the germline ends. There are 13 residues in the CDR3. CDR1 is SGHTA and CDR2 is FQGTGA in the germline V gene. The CDR3 loop is CASSSGLTGELFF. CDR3 nucleotides: TGTGCCAGCAGCTCAGGGTTAACCGGGGAGCTGTTTTTT.

V is TRBV5-5 and J is TRBJ1-5, with a tentative D call TRBD1 (5 bases). Trimming removed 4 bases at V and 10 bases at J, with 12 bases between. CDR1 is SGHKS, CDR2 YYEKEE, per germline (reference sequence). The length of the CDR3 is 12 residues. CDR3 nucleotides: TGTGCCAGCAGCCCGGGGGGTGCACCCCAGCATTTT. As protein: CASSPGGAPQHF.

This clonotype was detected a few times. The chain links TRBV5-5 to TRBJ2-7; a possible D gene is TRBD2 (6 bases). The CDR3 contains 15 residues. Trimming removed 0 bases from V and 5 bases from J, with 15 bases in between. CDR1 is SGHKS, CDR2 YYEKEE, per germline (reference sequence). CDR3 amino acids: CASSLVGRMGDEQYF. In DNA form, the CDR3 reads TGTGCCAGCAGCTTGGTAGGGAGGATGGGTGACGAGCAGTACTTC.

Many counts were recorded for this clonotype. The chain has TRBV5-1 and TRBJ2-7; TRBD1 might be the D (5 bases). Germline values: CDR1 SGHRS, CDR2 YFSETQ. The CDR3 runs to 14 residues. Trimming left V 0 bases short and J 0 bases short, with 7 bases between. The CDR3 nucleotides read TGCGCCAGCAGCTTGGCACAGGACTCCTACGAGCAGTACTTC. It encodes CASSLAQDSYEQYF.

Many counts were recorded for this clonotype. The V and J genes are TRBV7-2 and TRBJ2-7, with D perhaps matching TRBD1 (8 bases). The CDR3 covers 16 residues. Trimming left V 1 base short and J 7 bases short, with 20 bases between. CDR1 SGHTA and CDR2 FQGNSA come from the germline V gene. CDR3 protein: CASSLGGGQAYVEQYF. Here the CDR3 DNA reads TGTGCCAGCAGCTTAGGGGGGGGACAGGCCTACGTAGAGCAGTACTTC.

This clonotype was counted between two and nine times. V is TRBV6-2 or TRBV6-3 and J is TRBJ2-5, with D uncertain. V gave up 5 bases and J gave up 3 bases, with 10 bases separating them. Germline V gives CDR1 MNHEY, CDR2 SVGEGT. The CDR3 is 13 amino acids. The CDR3 sequence is CASSEALKETQYF. As DNA, the CDR3 is TGTGCCAGCAGTGAAGCCCTCAAAGAGACCCAGTACTTC.

The chain recombines TRBV9 with TRBJ2-1; 8 bases line up with TRBD1. This CDR3 contains 18 residues. Germline V gives CDR1 SGDLS, CDR2 YYNGEE. V lost 2 bases, J lost 6 bases, and 16 bases stayed unmatched. The CDR3 spells CASSVVRLDREEGNEQFF. The CDR3 DNA sequence: TGTGCCAGCAGCGTCGTACGTTTGGACAGGGAGGAGGGCAATGAGCAGTTCTTC.

The chain recombines TRBV19 with TRBJ2-6; D is unresolved. CDR3 length: 15 residues. The V end lost 5 bases, the J end lost 0 bases, and 8 bases lay between the germline ends. The germline CDR1 and CDR2 sequences are LNHDA and SQIVND (reference sequence). The CDR3 nucleotides read TGTGCCAGTAGTGGATACAACTCTGGGGCCAACGTCCTGACTTTC. Translated: CASSGYNSGANVLTF. Supplemented by reference TRBV19 and TRBJ2-6, the full variable domain reads DGGITQSPKYLFRKEGQNVTLSCEQNLNHDAMYWYRQDPGQGLRLIYYSQIVNDFQKGDIAEGYSVSREKKESFPLTVTSAQKNPTAFYLCASSGYNSGANVLTFGAGSRLTVL.